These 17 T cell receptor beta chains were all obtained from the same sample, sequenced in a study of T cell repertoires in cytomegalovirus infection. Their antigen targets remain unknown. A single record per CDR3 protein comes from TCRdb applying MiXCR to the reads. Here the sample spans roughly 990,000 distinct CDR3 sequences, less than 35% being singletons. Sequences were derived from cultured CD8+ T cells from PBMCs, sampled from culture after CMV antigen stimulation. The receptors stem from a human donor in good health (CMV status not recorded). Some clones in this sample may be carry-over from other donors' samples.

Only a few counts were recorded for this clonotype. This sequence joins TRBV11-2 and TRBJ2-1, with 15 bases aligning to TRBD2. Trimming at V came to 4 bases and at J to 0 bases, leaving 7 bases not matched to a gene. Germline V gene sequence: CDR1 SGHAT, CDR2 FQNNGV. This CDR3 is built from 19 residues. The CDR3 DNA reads TGTGCCAGCAGCTCCGCCGGGACTAGCGGGGGGAGCTCCTACAATGAGCAGTTCTTC. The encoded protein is CASSSAGTSGGSSYNEQFF.

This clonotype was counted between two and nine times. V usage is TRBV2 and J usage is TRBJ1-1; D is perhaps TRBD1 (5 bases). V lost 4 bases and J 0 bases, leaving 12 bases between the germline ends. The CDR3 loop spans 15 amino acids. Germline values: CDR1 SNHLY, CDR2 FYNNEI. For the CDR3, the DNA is TGTGCCAGCAGTGTTCTCAGGGAGATGAACACTGAAGCTTTCTTT. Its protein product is CASSVLREMNTEAFF.

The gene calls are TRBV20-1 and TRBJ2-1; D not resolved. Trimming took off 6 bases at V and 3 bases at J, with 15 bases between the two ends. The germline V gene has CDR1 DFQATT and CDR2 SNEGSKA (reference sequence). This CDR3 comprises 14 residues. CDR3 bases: TGCAGTGCCTATCCGCAGACGGTCTACAATGAGCAGTTCTTC. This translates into CSAYPQTVYNEQFF.

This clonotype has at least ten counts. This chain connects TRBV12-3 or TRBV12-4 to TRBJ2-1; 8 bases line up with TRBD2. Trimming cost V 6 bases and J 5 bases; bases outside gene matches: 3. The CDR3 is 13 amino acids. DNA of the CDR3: TGTGCCAGCAGCCGGGGGGGAAACAATGAGCAGTTCTTC. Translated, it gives CASSRGGNNEQFF.

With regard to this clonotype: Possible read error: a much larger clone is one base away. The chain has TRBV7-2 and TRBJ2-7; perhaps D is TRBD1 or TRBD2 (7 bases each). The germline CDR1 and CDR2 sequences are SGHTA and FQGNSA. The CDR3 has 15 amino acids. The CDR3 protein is CASSLWGGGGYEHYV. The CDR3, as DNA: TGTGCCAGCAGCTTATGGGGAGGGGGCGGGTACGAGCACTACGTC.

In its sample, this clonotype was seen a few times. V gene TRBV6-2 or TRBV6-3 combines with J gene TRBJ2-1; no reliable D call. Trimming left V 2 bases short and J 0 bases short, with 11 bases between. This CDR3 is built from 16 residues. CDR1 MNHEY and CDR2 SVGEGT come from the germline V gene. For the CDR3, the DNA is TGTGCCAGCAGTTACCGGCTGTCGAGCTCCTACAATGAGCAGTTCTTC. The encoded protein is CASSYRLSSSYNEQFF.

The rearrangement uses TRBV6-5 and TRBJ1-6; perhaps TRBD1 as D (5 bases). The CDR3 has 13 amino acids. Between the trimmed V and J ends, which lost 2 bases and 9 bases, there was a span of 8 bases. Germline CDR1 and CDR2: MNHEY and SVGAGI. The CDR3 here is CASSYGTGSPLHF. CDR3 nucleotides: TGTGCCAGCAGTTACGGGACTGGTTCACCCCTCCACTTT.

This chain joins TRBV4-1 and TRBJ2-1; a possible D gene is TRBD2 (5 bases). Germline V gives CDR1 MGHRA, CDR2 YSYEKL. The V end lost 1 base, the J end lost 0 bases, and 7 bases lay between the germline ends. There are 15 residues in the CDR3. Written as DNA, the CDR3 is TGCGCCAGCAGCCAAGCTAGCAACTCCTACAATGAGCAGTTCTTC. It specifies CASSQASNSYNEQFF.

CDR3 bases: TGTGCCAGCAAAGGCCCTCGTTCTGGAAACACCATATATTTT. Translated, it gives CASKGPRSGNTIYF. This sequence joins TRBV12-3 or TRBV12-4 and TRBJ1-3; D not resolved. The CDR3 is made up of 14 amino acids. V lost 7 bases to trimming and J lost 1 base, with 11 bases between them.

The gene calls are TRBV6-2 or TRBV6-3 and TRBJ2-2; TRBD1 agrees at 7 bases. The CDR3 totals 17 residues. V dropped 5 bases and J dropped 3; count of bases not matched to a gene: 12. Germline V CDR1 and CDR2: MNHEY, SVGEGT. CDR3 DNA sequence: TGTGCCAGCAGTCCACTTGACAGGGACCACTACACCGGGGAGCTGTTTTTT. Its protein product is CASSPLDRDHYTGELFF.

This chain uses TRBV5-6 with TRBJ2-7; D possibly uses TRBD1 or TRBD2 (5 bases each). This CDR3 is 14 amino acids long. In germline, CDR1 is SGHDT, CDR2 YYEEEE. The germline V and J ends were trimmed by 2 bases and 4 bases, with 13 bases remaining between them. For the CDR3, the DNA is TGTGCCAGCAGCTTCCGGGGCTCCCCATACGAGCAGTACGTC. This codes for CASSFRGSPYEQYV.

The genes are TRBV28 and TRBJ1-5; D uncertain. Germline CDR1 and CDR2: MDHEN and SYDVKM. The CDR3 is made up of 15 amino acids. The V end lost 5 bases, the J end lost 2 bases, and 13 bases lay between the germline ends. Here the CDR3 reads CASSIRGGGNQPQHF. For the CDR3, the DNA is TGTGCCAGCAGTATCCGGGGTGGTGGCAATCAGCCCCAGCATTTT. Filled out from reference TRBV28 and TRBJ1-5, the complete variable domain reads DVKVTQSSRYLVKRTGEKVFLECVQDMDHENMFWYRQDPGLGLRLIYFSYDVKMKEKGDIPEGYSVSREKKERFSLILESASTNQTSMYLCASSIRGGGNQPQHFGDGTRLSIL.

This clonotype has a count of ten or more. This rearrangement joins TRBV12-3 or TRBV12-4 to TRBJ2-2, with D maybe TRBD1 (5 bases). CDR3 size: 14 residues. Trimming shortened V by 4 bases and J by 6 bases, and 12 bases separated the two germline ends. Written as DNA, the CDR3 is TGTGCCAGCAGTTCCATTCCAGGGTCCGGGGAGCTGTTTTTT. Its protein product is CASSSIPGSGELFF.

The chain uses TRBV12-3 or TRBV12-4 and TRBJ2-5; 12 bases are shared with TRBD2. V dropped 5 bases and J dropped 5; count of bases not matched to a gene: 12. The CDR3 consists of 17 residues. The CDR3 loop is CASSRSSGGAMGETQYF. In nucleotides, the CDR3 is TGTGCCAGCAGTCGCTCTAGCGGGGGGGCCATGGGGGAGACCCAGTACTTC.

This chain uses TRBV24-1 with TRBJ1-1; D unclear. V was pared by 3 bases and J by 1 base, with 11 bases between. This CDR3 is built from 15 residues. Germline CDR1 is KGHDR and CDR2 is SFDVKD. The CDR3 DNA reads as TGTGCCACCAGTGATCCTAAATCAAGGAACACTGAAGCTTTCTTT. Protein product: CATSDPKSRNTEAFF.

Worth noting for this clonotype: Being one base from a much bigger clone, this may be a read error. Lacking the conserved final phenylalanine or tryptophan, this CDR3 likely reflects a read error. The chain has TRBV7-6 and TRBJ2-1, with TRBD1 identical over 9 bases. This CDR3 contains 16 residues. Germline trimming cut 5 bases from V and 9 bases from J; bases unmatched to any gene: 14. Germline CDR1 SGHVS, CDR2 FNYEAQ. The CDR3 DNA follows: TGTGCCAGCAGCCCCGGAGGAACAGGGGGCTACGTTGAGCAGTTCCTC. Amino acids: CASSPGGTGGYVEQFL.

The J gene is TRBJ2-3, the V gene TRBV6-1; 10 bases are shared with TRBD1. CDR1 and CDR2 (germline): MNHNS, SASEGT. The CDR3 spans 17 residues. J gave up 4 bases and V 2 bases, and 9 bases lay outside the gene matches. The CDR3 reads CASSEWRGTGVPDTQYF. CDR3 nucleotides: TGTGCCAGCAGTGAATGGAGGGGGACAGGGGTTCCAGATACGCAGTATTTT.